Included here is one TCR beta chain sequence, with context. Its specificity is unknown. The CDR3 extends 3 residues past the end of the read, so its final part is completed from the germline J gene. These data are taken from a study of T cell clonality in common variable immunodeficiency. Profiled with immunoSEQ multiplex PCR; TCRdb holds only in-frame clones, not every one. This sample comprises some 16,000 clones, none seen once only. Study results and limitations: CVID subjects had higher TCRbeta clonality than healthy controls, most marked in about a third. CVID subjects shared fewer TCRbeta clones than healthy controls did. Common variable immunodeficiency TCR beta sequences reportedly had fewer deletions and N-nucleotide insertions.

V shed 4 bases, J shed 3 bases, and the junction held 7 bases outside the gene matches. The CDR3 loop spans 15 amino acids. The germline V gene encodes CDR1 KGHSH and CDR2 LQKENI. Patients and controls were mostly of Caucasian heritage. CVID subjects were neither ill nor on immunomodulatory or immunosuppressive medication at sampling. The chain joins TRBV18 to TRBJ2-7; TRBD1 matches at 9 bases. The sequenced material came from peripheral blood mononuclear cells. This receptor was taken from a human donor with common variable immunodeficiency. CDR3: CASSQTDRGHYEQYF. Incomplete CDR3 DNA: TGTGCCAGCTCACAAACGGACAGGGGTCACTACGAG.